The subject of this entry is one T cell receptor beta chain. Germline is not matched at one junction end, which may reflect a read error. The sample originates from a study of T cells in Graves' hyperthyroidism and ophthalmopathy. CDR1 is ENHRY, CDR2 SYGVKD, per germline. The length of the CDR3 is 12 residues. RNA transcripts gave rise to amplified TCR beta CDR3 regions. The TCR CDR3 was amplified in a first-round RT-PCR using the HTBI primer set. One entry per CDR3 protein results from TCRdb running MiXCR on the multiplex PCR reads. The data contain about 560,000 distinct CDR3 sequences, under 60% of them singletons.

The V call is TRBV10-3, the J call TRBJ1-4; 8 bases map to TRBD1. What was sequenced was peripheral blood or thyroid tissue (not recorded which). The source of this sequence is a woman in her late teens or twenties with Graves' hyperthyroidism. The DNA for the CDR3 is TGTGCGATCAGGGACAGGAATGAAAAACTGTTTTTT. Translating gives CAIRDRNEKLFF.